This is a list of T cell receptor beta chains from one sample in a study of T cell changes during pregnancy in multiple sclerosis. TCRdb's table, derived via immunoSEQ multiplex PCR, lists solely in-frame clones and lacks some. Found here are under 85,000 clones, around nine tenths of them singletons; the top ten hold roughly 0.44%. Material: CD4+ T cells from peripheral blood mononuclear cells, obtained in the second trimester of pregnancy. The receptors originated from a female donor with multiple sclerosis, enrolled in a pregnancy study. Each CDR3 is given with its conserved first and last residue. D genes are given only for firm matches. For some rows the clone size is stated as once, few or many, or as a class when expanded; others skip it.

j_call clone_size v_call d_call cdr3_aa cdr3_nt
TRBJ1-2 NA TRBV5-6 TRBD1 CASSRAVKDRGVGYTF TGTGCCAGCAGTCGCGCGGTGAAGGACAGGGGTGTAGGCTACACCTTC
TRBJ2-2 once TRBV5-1 TRBD2 CASSLGQTSGRARELFF TGCGCCAGCAGCTTGGGACAGACTAGCGGGAGGGCCCGGGAGCTGTTTTTT
TRBJ2-2 NA TRBV10-3 TRBD1 CATRRDRTNTGELFF TGTGCCACGCGGAGGGACAGGACGAACACCGGGGAGCTGTTTTTT
TRBJ1-1 NA TRBV7-8 TRBD1 CASSEESPGGTEAFF TGTGCCAGCAGCGAAGAATCCCCAGGGGGCACTGAAGCTTTCTTT
TRBJ1-2 NA TRBV7-3 TRBD1 CASSSGSQGAIGGYTF TGTGCCAGCAGCTCCGGTAGTCAGGGGGCTATAGGTGGCTACACCTTC
TRBJ2-6 NA TRBV7-3 NA CASSLMRVGISSGANVLTF TGTGCCAGCAGCTTAATGCGCGTGGGCATTAGCTCTGGGGCCAACGTCCTGACTTTC
TRBJ1-1 once TRBV7-9 NA CASSLGLIRGPNTEAFF TGTGCCAGCAGCTTAGGGTTGATCAGGGGACCGAACACTGAAGCTTTCTTT
TRBJ1-6 NA TRBV5-5 NA CASSSRTLSSYNSPLHF TGTGCCAGCAGCTCTCGGACACTGAGCTCCTATAATTCACCCCTCCACTTT
TRBJ2-5 NA TRBV7-2 NA CASSWELAEGQETQYF TGTGCCAGCAGCTGGGAATTAGCTGAGGGACAAGAGACCCAGTACTTC
TRBJ2-2 NA TRBV18 NA CASSPPARTNTGELFF TGTGCCAGCTCACCACCGGCCAGGACGAACACCGGGGAGCTGTTTTTT
TRBJ1-1 NA TRBV5-1 TRBD1 CASSWGTGARGEAFF TGCGCCAGCAGCTGGGGGACAGGGGCCAGGGGTGAAGCTTTCTTT
TRBJ2-7 NA TRBV5-1 TRBD2 CASKGLAARGEQYF TGCGCCAGCAAGGGACTAGCGGCCCGCGGGGAGCAGTACTTC
TRBJ2-5 NA TRBV29-1 TRBD2 CSVTSGGETQYF TGCAGCGTGACTAGCGGGGGTGAGACCCAGTACTTC
TRBJ2-7 NA TRBV7-2 TRBD2 CASSPSRLAFEQYF TGTGCCAGCAGCCCCAGCAGACTAGCTTTCGAGCAGTACTTC
TRBJ1-6 NA TRBV7-8 TRBD1 CASSSTGVVDSPLHF TGTGCCAGCAGCTCAACAGGGGTGGTCGATTCACCCCTCCACTTT
TRBJ2-7 NA TRBV6-5 NA CASSRNRVGEQYF TGTGCCAGCAGCCGTAACAGGGTCGGCGAGCAGTACTTC
TRBJ2-2 NA TRBV4-1 TRBD2 CASSPGGGRGTGELFF TGCGCCAGCAGCCCCGGGGGCGGGAGGGGCACCGGGGAGCTGTTTTTT
TRBJ1-2 NA TRBV28 TRBD1 CASSPGQGYGYTF TGTGCCAGCAGTCCGGGACAGGGTTATGGCTACACCTTC
TRBJ1-4 NA TRBV30 TRBD1 CAWDRQGVDEKLFF TGTGCCTGGGACCGTCAGGGGGTTGATGAAAAACTGTTTTTT
TRBJ2-1 NA TRBV30 TRBD2 CAWREGTSGSRHEQFF TGTGCCTGGAGGGAGGGGACTAGCGGGAGTCGGCATGAGCAGTTCTTC
TRBJ1-1 once TRBV27 NA CASSWRTDLGTEAFF TGTGCCAGCAGTTGGAGGACAGACTTGGGGACTGAAGCTTTCTTT
TRBJ2-7 NA TRBV5-5 NA CASSRLPTGYEQYF TGTGCCAGCAGCCGCCTCCCGACAGGCTACGAGCAGTACTTC
TRBJ2-3 NA TRBV29-1 TRBD2 CSVLGLASSTDTQYF TGCAGCGTTCTCGGACTAGCGAGTAGCACAGATACGCAGTATTTT
TRBJ2-7 medium-sized TRBV7-2 NA CASSFNRGEQYF TGTGCCAGCAGCTTTAATCGGGGGGAGCAGTACTTC
TRBJ2-2 NA TRBV10-3 NA CAIRGTRLGSEELFF TGTGCCATCAGGGGGACCCGACTAGGCTCGGAGGAGCTGTTTTTT
TRBJ2-5 NA TRBV9 TRBD1 CASSADRGPQETQYF TGTGCCAGCAGCGCCGACAGGGGGCCCCAAGAGACCCAGTACTTC
TRBJ1-1 NA TRBV7-9 TRBD1 CASSLAGTGFTEAFF TGTGCCAGCAGCTTAGCCGGGACAGGGTTCACTGAAGCTTTCTTT
TRBJ1-1 NA TRBV5-1 NA CASSFSSGRGLMNTEAFF TGCGCCAGCAGCTTCTCTTCAGGGAGGGGACTCATGAACACTGAAGCTTTCTTT